The TCR beta chain described here comes from a study of T cells of healthy individuals. This CDR3 region has 15 residues. Germline V gene sequence: CDR1 MGHDK, CDR2 SYGVNS. V lost 3 bases and J lost 8, with 17 bases in between. TCRdb itself ran the 5' RACE reads through MiXCR, one entry per CDR3 protein. Of 75,000 to 95,000 distinct CDR3 sequences in the sample, around 5.1% are singletons; the top ten hold 7.5% to 8%. The TCR sequence derives from a female donor in good health. The gene calls are TRBV25-1 and TRBJ2-1; D possibly uses TRBD1 or TRBD2 (5 bases each). The CDR3 protein is CASSDLGVVGDEQFF. The CDR3 DNA follows: TGTGCCAGCAGTGACTTGGGAGTGGTGGGGGATGAGCAGTTCTTC.